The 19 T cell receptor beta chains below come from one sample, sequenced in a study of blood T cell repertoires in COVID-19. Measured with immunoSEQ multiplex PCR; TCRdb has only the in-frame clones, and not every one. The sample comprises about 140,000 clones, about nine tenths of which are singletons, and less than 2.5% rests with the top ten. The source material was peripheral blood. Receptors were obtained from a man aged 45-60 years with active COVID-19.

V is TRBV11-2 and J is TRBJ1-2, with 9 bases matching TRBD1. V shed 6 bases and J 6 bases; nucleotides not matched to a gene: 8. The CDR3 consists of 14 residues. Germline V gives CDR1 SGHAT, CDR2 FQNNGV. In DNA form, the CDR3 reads TGTGCCAGCAGTAATACCGGGACAGGGCATGGCTACACCTTC. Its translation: CASSNTGTGHGYTF.

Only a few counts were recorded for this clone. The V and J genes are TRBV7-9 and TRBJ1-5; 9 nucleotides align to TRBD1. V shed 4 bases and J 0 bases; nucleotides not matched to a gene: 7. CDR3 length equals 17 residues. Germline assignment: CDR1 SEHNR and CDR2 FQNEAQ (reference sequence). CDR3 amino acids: CASSSQGGQGSNQPQHF. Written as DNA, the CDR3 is TGTGCCAGCAGCTCCCAAGGGGGACAGGGTAGCAATCAGCCCCAGCATTTT.

CDR3 loop: CASSQVGDYEQYF. The CDR3 DNA reads as TGTGCCAGCAGCCAAGTAGGGGACTACGAGCAGTACTTC. The chain carries TRBV4-2 and TRBJ2-7, with D perhaps matching TRBD1 (5 bases). The V and J ends lost 1 base and 3 bases respectively, with 7 bases between them. CDR3 length: 13 amino acids. Germline CDR1 LGHNA, CDR2 YNFKEQ.

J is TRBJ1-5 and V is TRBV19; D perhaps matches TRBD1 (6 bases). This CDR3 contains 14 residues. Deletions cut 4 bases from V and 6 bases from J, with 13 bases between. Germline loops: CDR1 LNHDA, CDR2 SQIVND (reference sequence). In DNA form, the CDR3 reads TGTGCCAGTAGTACCGGACAGACGTTTCAGCCCCAGCATTTT. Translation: CASSTGQTFQPQHF. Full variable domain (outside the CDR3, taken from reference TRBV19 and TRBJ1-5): DGGITQSPKYLFRKEGQNVTLSCEQNLNHDAMYWYRQDPGQGLRLIYYSQIVNDFQKGDIAEGYSVSREKKESFPLTVTSAQKNPTAFYLCASSTGQTFQPQHFGDGTRLSIL.

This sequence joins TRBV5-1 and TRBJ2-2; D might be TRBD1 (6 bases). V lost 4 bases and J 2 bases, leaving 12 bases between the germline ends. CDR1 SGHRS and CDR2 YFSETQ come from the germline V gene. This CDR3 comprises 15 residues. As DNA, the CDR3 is TGCGCCAGCAGCCGCGTGGGACAAAACACCGGGGAGCTGTTTTTT. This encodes CASSRVGQNTGELFF.

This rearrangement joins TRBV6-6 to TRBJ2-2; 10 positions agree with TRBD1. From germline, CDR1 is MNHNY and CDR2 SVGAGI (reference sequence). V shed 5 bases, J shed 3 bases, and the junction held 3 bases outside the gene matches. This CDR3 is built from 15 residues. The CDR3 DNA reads TGTGCCAGCAGTGTAGGGACAGGGGACACCGGGGAGCTGTTTTTT. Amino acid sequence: CASSVGTGDTGELFF.

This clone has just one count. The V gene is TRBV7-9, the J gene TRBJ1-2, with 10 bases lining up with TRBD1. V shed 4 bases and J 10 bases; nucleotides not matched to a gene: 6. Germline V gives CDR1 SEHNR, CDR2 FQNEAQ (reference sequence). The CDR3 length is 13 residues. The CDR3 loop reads CASSSGQGDAYTF. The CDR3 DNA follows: TGTGCCAGCAGCTCAGGACAGGGGGATGCCTACACCTTC.

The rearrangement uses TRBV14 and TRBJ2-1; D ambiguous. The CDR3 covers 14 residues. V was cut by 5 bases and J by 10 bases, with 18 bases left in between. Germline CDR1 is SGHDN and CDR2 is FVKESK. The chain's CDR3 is CASSSTVSTVEQFF. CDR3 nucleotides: TGTGCCAGCAGCTCCACGGTATCTACGGTGGAGCAGTTCTTC.

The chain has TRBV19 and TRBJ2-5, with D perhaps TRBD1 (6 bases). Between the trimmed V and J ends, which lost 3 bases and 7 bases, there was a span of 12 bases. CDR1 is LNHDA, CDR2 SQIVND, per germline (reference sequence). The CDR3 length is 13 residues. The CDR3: CASSIQGKATQYF. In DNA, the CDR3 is TGTGCCAGTAGTATCCAGGGGAAGGCGACCCAGTACTTC.

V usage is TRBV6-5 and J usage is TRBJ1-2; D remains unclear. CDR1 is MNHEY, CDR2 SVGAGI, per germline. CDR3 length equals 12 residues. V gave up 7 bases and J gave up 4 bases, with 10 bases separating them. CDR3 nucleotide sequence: TGTGCCAGCAAGGGAGGTTCCTATGGCTACACCTTC. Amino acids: CASKGGSYGYTF.

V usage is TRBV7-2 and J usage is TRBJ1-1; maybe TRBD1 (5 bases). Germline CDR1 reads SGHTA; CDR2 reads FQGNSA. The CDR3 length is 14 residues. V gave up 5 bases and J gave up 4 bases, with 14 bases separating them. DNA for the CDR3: TGTGCCAGCAGCCTCTTGGTCGGGGGCACTGAAGCTTTCTTT. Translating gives CASSLLVGGTEAFF.

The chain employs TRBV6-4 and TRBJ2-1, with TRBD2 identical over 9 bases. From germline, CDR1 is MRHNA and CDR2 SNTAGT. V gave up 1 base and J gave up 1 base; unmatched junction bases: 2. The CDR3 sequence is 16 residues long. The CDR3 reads CASSDLAGESYNEQFF. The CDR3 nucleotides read TGTGCCAGCAGTGACTTAGCGGGGGAATCCTACAATGAGCAGTTCTTC.

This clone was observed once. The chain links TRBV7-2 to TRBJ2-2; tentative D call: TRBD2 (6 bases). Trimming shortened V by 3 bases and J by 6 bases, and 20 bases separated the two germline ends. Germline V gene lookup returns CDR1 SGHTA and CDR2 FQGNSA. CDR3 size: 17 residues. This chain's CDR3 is CASSLSRGKGLAGELFF. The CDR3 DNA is TGTGCCAGCAGCTTGAGCCGGGGGAAGGGGTTGGCCGGGGAGCTGTTTTTT.

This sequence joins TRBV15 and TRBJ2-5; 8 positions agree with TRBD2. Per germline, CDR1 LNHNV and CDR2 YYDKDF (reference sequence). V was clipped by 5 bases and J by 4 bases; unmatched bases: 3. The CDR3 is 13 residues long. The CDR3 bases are TGTGCCACCAGCCGGGGGGGCGGAGAGACCCAGTACTTC. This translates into CATSRGGGETQYF.

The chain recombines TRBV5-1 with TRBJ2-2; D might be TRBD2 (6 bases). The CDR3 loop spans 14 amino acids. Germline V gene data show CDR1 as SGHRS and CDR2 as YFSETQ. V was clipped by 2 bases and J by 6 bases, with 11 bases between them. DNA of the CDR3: TGCGCCAGCAGCTTCCCTAGCGACGCCGGGGAGCTGTTTTTT. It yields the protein CASSFPSDAGELFF.

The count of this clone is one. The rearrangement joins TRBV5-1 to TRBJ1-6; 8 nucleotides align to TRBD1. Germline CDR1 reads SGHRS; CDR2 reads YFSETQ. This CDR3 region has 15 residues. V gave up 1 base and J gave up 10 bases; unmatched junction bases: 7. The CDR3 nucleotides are TGCGCCAGCAGCTTGAGTGGACAGGGTGACTCACCCCTCCACTTT. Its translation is CASSLSGQGDSPLHF.

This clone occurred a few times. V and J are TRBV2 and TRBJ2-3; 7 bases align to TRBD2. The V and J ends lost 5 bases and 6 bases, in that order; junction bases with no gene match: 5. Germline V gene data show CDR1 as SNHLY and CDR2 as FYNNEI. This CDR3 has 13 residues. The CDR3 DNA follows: TGTGCCAGCAGTTCTGGACTAGTCGATACGCAGTATTTT. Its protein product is CASSSGLVDTQYF.

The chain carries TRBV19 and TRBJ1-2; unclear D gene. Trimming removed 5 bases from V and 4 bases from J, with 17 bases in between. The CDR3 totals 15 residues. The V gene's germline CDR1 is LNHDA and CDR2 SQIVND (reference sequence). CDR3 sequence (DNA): TGTGCCAGTAGTTCACCGCGGGGAGTGACCTATGGCTACACCTTC. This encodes CASSSPRGVTYGYTF.

DNA for the CDR3: TGCAGCGCCGCCGGGACAGGGGGAGGCTACACCTTC. It translates to CSAAGTGGGYTF. The chain joins TRBV29-1 to TRBJ1-2; 11 nucleotides align to TRBD1. Germline V gives CDR1 SQVTM, CDR2 ANQGSEA. The CDR3 sequence is 12 residues long. Losses at the gene ends were 7 bases for V and 8 bases for J; bases not matched to a gene: 6.